This T cell receptor beta chain was documented in a study of T cell repertoires and HLA-DP antigens. Comments on this clone: Its antigen is unknown.

Generated by immunoSEQ multiplex PCR, the TCRdb table keeps only in-frame clones and is missing some. The sample has approximately 90,000 clones; around nine tenths are singletons. This sequence originates from a man in his fifties in good health and CMV-seronegative. The sequencing input was CD4+ T cells from PBMCs.

The CDR3 sequence is CASSPQRGGYNEQFF. CDR3 bases: TGCGCCAGCAGCCCACAGCGGGGGGGGTACAATGAGCAGTTCTTC. J is TRBJ2-1 and V is TRBV4-3, with 10 bases identical to TRBD2. The CDR3 has 15 amino acids. Germline V CDR1 and CDR2: LGHNA, YSLEER. Trimming took 4 bases from V and 4 from J; bases not matched to a gene: 4.